This T cell receptor (beta chain) was obtained from a study of T cells in Graves' hyperthyroidism and ophthalmopathy. Germline-derived CDR1 and CDR2 are LNHDA and SQIVND (reference sequence). The germline V and J ends were trimmed by 10 bases and 0 bases, with 15 bases remaining between them. CDR3 size: 15 residues. This clonotype has more than one count but fewer than ten. The antigen is unknown. The study's findings and limits: Ophthalmopathy was predicted by the model a median of approximately 6.6 months ahead of onset.

Regions amplified from RNA transcripts were the TCR beta CDR3 regions. First-round RT-PCR with HTBI primers amplified the TCR CDR3 region. TCRdb reprocessed the multiplex PCR reads with MiXCR, giving one entry per CDR3 protein. The sample holds a few hundred thousand distinct CDR3 sequences, around a fifth seen once. Diagnoses were established using clinical symptoms, serum thyroxine and TRAb, thyroid ultrasound and orbital computed tomography. This sequence was found in a woman between 45 and 65 years old with Graves' hyperthyroidism. Sequencing input: blood. The V gene is TRBV19, the J gene TRBJ2-2, with D uncertain. The CDR3 DNA reads as TGTGCCACAAAGTCGGACGGTTCGAACACCGGGGAGCTGTTTTTT. Translated: CATKSDGSNTGELFF.